The text below deals with one T cell receptor beta chain. This clone's antigen is unknown. Base qualities are not recorded, but no much larger clone differs from it by a single base. From the cysteine through the phenylalanine, the CDR3 covers 12 amino acids. This entry keeps only the CDR3 DNA: 36 bases, framed from base 1. Cut back by 4 bases and 5 bases, the V and J ends lie 8 bases apart. The germline V gene (reference sequence) supplies CDR1 SGHKS and CDR2 YYEKEE. The record originates from a study of T cell changes during pregnancy in multiple sclerosis (dated by TCRdb to between 2018 and 2020). As for the study more broadly: The study examined how the T cell repertoire changed over the course of pregnancy in women with multiple sclerosis.

Preparation of the library involved the immunoSEQ multiplex PCR assay. TCRdb's version of the immuneACCESS table is confined to in-frame rearrangements and falls short of the full clone set. An unresolved V gene accounts for under half of the shortfall where checked; the remainder is of unknown origin. Counted in this sample were over 45,000 clones; about 94% of them appeared once. In total, the top ten clones hold roughly 2.7% of the sample. The clonotype was recovered from a female donor in good health, enrolled as a control in a pregnancy study. This sample comprised peripheral blood, obtained in the third trimester of pregnancy. The chain couples TRBV5-5 to TRBJ2-3; the D gene remains uncertain. The CDR3 protein is CASSLQEDTQYF. The DNA is as follows: TGTGCCAGCAGCCTCCAGGAAGATACGCAGTATTTT.